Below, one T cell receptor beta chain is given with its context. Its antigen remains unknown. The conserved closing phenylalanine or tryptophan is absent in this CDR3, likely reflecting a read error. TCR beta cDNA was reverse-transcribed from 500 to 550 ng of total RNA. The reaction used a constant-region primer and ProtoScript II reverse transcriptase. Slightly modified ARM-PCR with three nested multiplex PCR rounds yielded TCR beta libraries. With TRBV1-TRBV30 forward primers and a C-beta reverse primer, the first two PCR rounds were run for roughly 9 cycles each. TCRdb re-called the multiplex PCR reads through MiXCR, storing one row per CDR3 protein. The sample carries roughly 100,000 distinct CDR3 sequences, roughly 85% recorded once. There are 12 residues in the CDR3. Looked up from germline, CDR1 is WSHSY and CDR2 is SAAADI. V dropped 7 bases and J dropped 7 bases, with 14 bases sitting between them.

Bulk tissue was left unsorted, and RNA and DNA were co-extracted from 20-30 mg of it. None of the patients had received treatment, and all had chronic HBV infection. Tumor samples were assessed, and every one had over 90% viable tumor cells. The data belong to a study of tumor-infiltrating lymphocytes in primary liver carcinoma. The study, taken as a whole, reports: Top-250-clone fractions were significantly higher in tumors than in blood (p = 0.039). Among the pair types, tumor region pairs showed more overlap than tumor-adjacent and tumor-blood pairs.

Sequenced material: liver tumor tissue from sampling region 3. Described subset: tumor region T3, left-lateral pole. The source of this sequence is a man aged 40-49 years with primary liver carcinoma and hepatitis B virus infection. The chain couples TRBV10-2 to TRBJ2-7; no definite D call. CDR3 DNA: TGCGCCAGCAATGTCGTGGTGGGTGAGCAGTACTCC. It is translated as CASNVVVGEQYS.